This TCR beta chain was recorded in a study of technical replicates of blood from a few donors. The CDR3 is made up of 13 amino acids. The V gene's germline CDR1 is MNHEY and CDR2 SVGAGI. V dropped 8 bases and J dropped 0; count of bases not matched to a gene: 2. TCRdb's copy holds only in-frame clones and misses some; the assay was immunoSEQ multiplex PCR. The profile shows about 70,000 clones, under 99% of them singletons. The sequence came from a human donor in good health. This chain joins TRBV6-5 and TRBJ1-1; 8 bases fit TRBD1. Sequencing was performed on T cells isolated from PBMCs. CDR3: CASGQGMNTEAFF. The DNA for the CDR3 is TGTGCCAGCGGACAGGGAATGAACACTGAAGCTTTCTTT.